This T cell receptor (beta chain) was sequenced for a study of cytomegalovirus exposure and HLA in healthy donors. Overall study context: Ancestry clustering placed more than 80% of about 400 genotyped donors in the Caucasian-associated cluster.

The PCR used 60 Vbeta and 13 Jbeta primers. Only in-frame clones appear in the TCRdb table, and some are missing; sequencing was by immunoSEQ multiplex PCR. Among about 190,000 clones listed, around 77% were seen once. Trimming took off 2 bases at V and 2 bases at J, with 8 bases between the two ends. The CDR3 consists of 14 residues. Per germline, CDR1 SGHDT and CDR2 YYEEEE. General study findings and limits: Across all donors, roughly uniform sequencing depth was an assumption of the presence/absence analyses.

Of note for this clone: Its specificity is unknown.

This receptor was taken from a woman aged 18-30 years in good health and CMV-seronegative. Sequenced material: PBMCs. The chain uses TRBV5-6 and TRBJ1-5; D unclear. CDR3 DNA: TGTGCCAGCAGCTTAGTCGGGGGCAATCAGCCCCAGCATTTT. This gives the protein CASSLVGGNQPQHF. The whole variable domain, filled in from reference TRBV5-6 and TRBJ1-5, reads DAGVTQSPTHLIKTRGQQVTLRCSPKSGHDTVSWYQQALGQGPQFIFQYYEEEERQRGNFPDRFSGHQFPNYSSELNVNALLLGDSALYLCASSLVGGNQPQHFGDGTRLSIL.